Listed below are T cell receptor beta chains from one sample, sequenced in a study of blood T cell repertoires in COVID-19. Profiled with immunoSEQ multiplex PCR; TCRdb holds only in-frame clones, not every one. Of a few hundred thousand clones in the sample, roughly 91% were seen once. The sample was PBMCs or T cells enriched from blood (not recorded which). The receptors originated from a woman between 25 and 40 years old who had recovered from COVID-19. CDR3s include the opening cysteine and the closing phenylalanine or tryptophan. The order of the fields is CDR3 protein, CDR3 DNA, V gene, D gene, J gene, clone size. D genes are given only for firm matches. A row's size may be missing; if present it is once, few, many or a size class.

CASSQETGSRNSPLHF	TGCGCCAGCAGCCAAGAGACGGGGAGTAGGAATTCACCCCTCCACTTT	TRBV4-1	-	TRBJ1-6	-
CSATQGAYTEAFF	TGCAGCGCCACACAGGGGGCTTACACTGAAGCTTTCTTT	TRBV29-1	TRBD1	TRBJ1-1	-
CAWSVGRLNYGYTF	TGTGCCTGGAGTGTCGGTAGATTGAACTATGGCTACACCTTC	TRBV30	-	TRBJ1-2	-
CASSTPGQGIQKLFF	TGTGCCAGCTCAACTCCGGGACAGGGGATTCAAAAACTGTTTTTT	TRBV9	TRBD1	TRBJ1-4	-
CASSVAMTGVNSPLHF	TGTGCCAGCAGCGTAGCTATGACAGGGGTTAATTCACCCCTCCACTTT	TRBV9	TRBD1	TRBJ1-6	few
CASSFFGTANTGELFF	TGTGCCAGCAGCTTTTTCGGGACAGCTAACACCGGGGAGCTGTTTTTT	TRBV11-3	TRBD1	TRBJ2-2	-
CSATTGDEQFF	TGCAGTGCTACTACGGGGGATGAGCAGTTCTTC	TRBV20-1	-	TRBJ2-1	-
CASSYGQGAAYF	TGTGCCAGCAGTTACGGACAGGGGGCTGCCTACTTC	TRBV12-3/TRBV12-4	TRBD1	TRBJ2-7	-
CATHREGTEAFF	TGTGCCACCCATCGAGAGGGCACTGAAGCTTTCTTT	TRBV10-3	-	TRBJ1-1	-
CASSLAGEIVHEQFF	TGTGCCAGCAGCTTGGCGGGAGAAATTGTCCATGAGCAGTTCTTC	TRBV11-2	TRBD2	TRBJ2-1	-
CASSLGITDTQYF	TGTGCCAGCAGCTTAGGTATTACAGATACGCAGTATTTT	TRBV7-2	-	TRBJ2-3	once
CASSSQRTDLNYGYTF	TGTGCCAGCTCATCTCAACGGACAGATCTTAACTATGGCTACACCTTC	TRBV18	-	TRBJ1-2	-
CASRAGNTEAFF	TGTGCCAGCAGAGCAGGGAACACTGAAGCTTTCTTT	TRBV4-2	-	TRBJ1-1	-
CASSPHAEGGKLFF	TGTGCCAGCAGCCCGCATGCGGAGGGTGGAAAACTGTTTTTT	TRBV9	-	TRBJ1-4	few
CAWSVYRGEQYF	TGTGCCTGGAGTGTATACAGGGGCGAGCAGTACTTC	TRBV30	TRBD1	TRBJ2-7	-
CASSPGQGSNEKLFF	TGTGCCAGCAGCCCGGGACAGGGATCTAATGAAAAACTGTTTTTT	TRBV7-6	TRBD1	TRBJ1-4	-
CASSRLGSPASYEQYF	TGTGCCAGCAGCCGACTAGGGTCGCCCGCTTCCTACGAGCAGTACTTC	TRBV7-6	-	TRBJ2-7	-
CASSEVQAFDRVGQPQHF	TGTGCCAGCAGTGAAGTGCAAGCCTTCGACAGGGTAGGACAGCCCCAGCATTTT	TRBV6-1	TRBD1	TRBJ1-5	-